One sample yielded the 22 T cell receptor beta chains listed below, sequenced in a study of cytomegalovirus exposure and HLA in healthy donors. The study ran its PCR with 60 Vbeta and 13 Jbeta primers. Data came from immunoSEQ multiplex PCR; TCRdb stores just in-frame clones and leaves some out. The sample includes 95,000 to 150,000 clones, 76% of them seen just once. Sequencing was done on a sample of PBMCs. Receptors were obtained from a man between 50 and 59 years old in good health and CMV-seronegative.

J is TRBJ1-2 and V is TRBV23-1, with 7 bases lining up with TRBD1. TRBV23-1 falls under the ORF class, with uncertain function. This CDR3 is built from 12 residues. CDR3 in amino acids: CATGQANYGYTF. The CDR3 coding sequence is TGCGCTACCGGACAGGCAAACTATGGCTACACCTTC.

V and J are TRBV11-2 and TRBJ1-1; 11 bases are a match to TRBD1. The ends lost 3 bases at V and 4 bases at J; junction bases unmatched: 10. The CDR3 has 17 amino acids. The germline V gene has CDR1 SGHAT and CDR2 FQNNGV. As DNA, the CDR3 is TGTGCCAGCAGCTTTGACCACCGGGACAGGGGGTTCACTGAAGCTTTCTTT. It specifies CASSFDHRDRGFTEAFF. Full variable domain (outside the CDR3, taken from reference TRBV11-2 and TRBJ1-1): EAGVAQSPRYKIIEKRQSVAFWCNPISGHATLYWYQQILGQGPKLLIQFQNNGVVDDSQLPKDRFSAERLKGVDSTLKIQPAKLEDSAVYLCASSFDHRDRGFTEAFFGQGTRLTVV.

This chain joins TRBV19 and TRBJ1-2; the match to TRBD1 covers 9 bases. The CDR3 contains 15 residues. V lost 8 bases to trimming and J lost 6 bases; unmatched junction nucleotides: 13. The germline V gene has CDR1 LNHDA and CDR2 SQIVND (reference sequence). The CDR3 nucleotides read TGTGCCAGTTCTCCACAGGGGGCAGATGATGATGGCTACACCTTC. This translates into CASSPQGADDDGYTF. The full variable domain, rest sourced from reference TRBV19 and TRBJ1-2, is DGGITQSPKYLFRKEGQNVTLSCEQNLNHDAMYWYRQDPGQGLRLIYYSQIVNDFQKGDIAEGYSVSREKKESFPLTVTSAQKNPTAFYLCASSPQGADDDGYTFGSGTRLTVV.

The V and J genes are TRBV19 and TRBJ1-2, with D unresolved. V lost 5 bases and J 6 bases, leaving 19 bases between the germline ends. In germline, CDR1 is LNHDA, CDR2 SQIVND (reference sequence). This CDR3 is built from 15 residues. The chain's CDR3 is CASSGSIEGWDGYTF. The CDR3, as DNA: TGTGCCAGTAGTGGTTCAATCGAGGGTTGGGATGGCTACACCTTC.

The CDR3 nucleotides read TGTGCCAGCAGCGCAGGATTCGTCACCGGGGAGCTGTTTTTT. Its protein product is CASSAGFVTGELFF. This rearrangement joins TRBV9 to TRBJ2-2; D call uncertain. The CDR3 sequence is 14 residues long. V was clipped by 3 bases and J by 4 bases, with 10 bases between them. Germline-derived CDR1 and CDR2 are SGDLS and YYNGEE.

The chain is built from TRBV30 and TRBJ1-1; D remains unclear. Germline assignment: CDR1 GTSNPN and CDR2 SVGIG (reference sequence). This CDR3 region has 12 residues. The V and J ends lost 2 bases and 3 bases respectively, with 7 bases between them. As DNA, the CDR3 is TGTGCCTGGAGTTTGAGATACACTGAAGCTTTCTTT. Its translation is CAWSLRYTEAFF.

This clone was seen just once. For the CDR3, the DNA is TGTGCCAGCAGTCCAGACAGGGGGCGCGGAAACACCATATATTTT. Its protein product is CASSPDRGRGNTIYF. The chain has TRBV6-5 and TRBJ1-3; 10 bases are a match to TRBD1. Germline CDR1 reads MNHEY; CDR2 reads SVGAGI. V lost 5 bases and J lost 4; bases outside the gene matches: 5. CDR3 length equals 15 residues.

This chain's CDR3 is CASTPTGVPGNTIYF. The CDR3 DNA is TGTGCCAGTACCCCAACGGGAGTACCTGGAAACACCATATATTTT. The chain combines TRBV19 with TRBJ1-3, with D uncertain. Per germline, CDR1 LNHDA and CDR2 SQIVND (reference sequence). The V end lost 7 bases, the J end lost 2 bases, and 15 bases lay between the germline ends. The CDR3 runs 15 residues.

This chain joins TRBV30 and TRBJ1-2; D unresolved. This CDR3 is built from 11 residues. Between the trimmed V and J ends, which lost 3 bases and 8 bases, there was a span of 10 bases. Germline V lookup: CDR1 GTSNPN, CDR2 SVGIG (reference sequence). CDR3 residues: CAWSEGGGYTF. The CDR3 bases are TGTGCCTGGAGCGAGGGTGGGGGCTACACCTTC.

This clone occurred a few times. The chain links TRBV18 to TRBJ2-2; 9 positions match TRBD2. Germline CDR1 and CDR2: KGHSH and LQKENI. This CDR3 contains 16 residues. J was trimmed by 4 bases and V by 3 bases; bases with no gene match: 6. DNA of the CDR3: TGTGCCAGCTCACCGGGTAGCGGGGGACGCACCGGGGAGCTGTTTTTT. It encodes CASSPGSGGRTGELFF.

This clone has only one observation. The DNA of the CDR3 is TGTGCCAGCACCCCTCCACCCGGCTCCTATAATTCACCCCTCCACTTT. Translated, it gives CASTPPPGSYNSPLHF. The V and J genes are TRBV28 and TRBJ1-6; D gene uncertain. The V end was cut by 7 bases, the J end by 0 bases, with 13 bases between. The CDR3 loop spans 16 amino acids. The germline CDR1 and CDR2 sequences are MDHEN and SYDVKM.

This clone was observed a few times. The rearrangement joins TRBV7-3 to TRBJ2-5, with 9 nucleotides matching TRBD2. Trimming cost V 1 base and J 5 bases; bases outside gene matches: 8. The CDR3 covers 16 residues. Germline V lookup: CDR1 SGHTA, CDR2 FQGTGA. This CDR3 is CASSLMAGGAAETQYF. The CDR3 nucleotides are TGTGCCAGCAGCTTAATGGCGGGGGGGGCTGCGGAGACCCAGTACTTC. Full variable domain (rest looked up from reference TRBV7-3 and TRBJ2-5): GAGVSQTPSNKVTEKGKYVELRCDPISGHTALYWYRQSLGQGPEFLIYFQGTGAADDSGLPNDRFFAVRPEGSVSTLKIQRTERGDSAVYLCASSLMAGGAAETQYFGPGTRLLVL.

This clone was recorded only once. The gene calls are TRBV5-1 and TRBJ2-1; tentative D call: TRBD2 (7 bases). V lost 3 bases and J 11 bases, leaving 9 bases between the germline ends. This CDR3 is 11 amino acids long. Looked up from germline, CDR1 is SGHRS and CDR2 is YFSETQ. The CDR3 sequence is CASSWGGQQFF. The DNA of the CDR3 is TGCGCCAGCAGCTGGGGGGGGCAGCAGTTCTTC.

V and J are TRBV2 and TRBJ2-3; TRBD2 is a possible D gene (5 bases). With 0 bases removed from V and 3 bases from J, the gap between germline ends came to 13 bases. The CDR3 is 16 residues long. Germline CDR1 SNHLY, CDR2 FYNNEI. For the CDR3, the DNA is TGTGCCAGCAGTGAAGCGCTTCGGGGAGAGACAGATACGCAGTATTTT. Residues: CASSEALRGETDTQYF.

The count of this clone is one. The rearrangement links TRBV11-2 to TRBJ1-3, with D possibly TRBD1 on 6 matching bases. The CDR3 extends over 17 amino acids. CDR1 is SGHAT, CDR2 FQNNGV, per germline. Trimming took 2 bases from V and 0 from J, leaving 14 bases between them. The CDR3: CASSLQQGMISGNTIYF. Here the CDR3 DNA reads TGTGCCAGCAGCTTACAACAGGGAATGATCTCTGGAAACACCATATATTTT.

The chain has TRBV7-3 and TRBJ2-7; D unresolved. Germline lookup yields CDR1 SGHTA and CDR2 FQGTGA. The CDR3 loop spans 16 amino acids. Deletions cut 3 bases from V and 0 bases from J, with 15 bases between. In DNA form, the CDR3 reads TGTGCCAGCAGCTTGGATGGTACAGCCCACTCCTACGAGCAGTACTTC. It specifies CASSLDGTAHSYEQYF.

This rearrangement joins TRBV2 to TRBJ1-2; TRBD1 matches at 7 bases. This CDR3 comprises 12 residues. The germline V gene has CDR1 SNHLY and CDR2 FYNNEI. J was trimmed by 5 bases and V by 8 bases; bases with no gene match: 5. CDR3: CASYDREYGYTF. In nucleotides, the CDR3 is TGTGCCAGCTACGACAGGGAGTATGGCTACACCTTC.

V usage is TRBV7-6 and J usage is TRBJ1-1, with D possibly TRBD1 on 6 matching bases. This CDR3 has 13 residues. V dropped 6 bases and J dropped 1 base, with 9 bases sitting between them. Germline V gives CDR1 SGHVS, CDR2 FNYEAQ. CDR3 region: CASSRQENTEAFF. The CDR3 nucleotides read TGTGCCAGCAGTAGACAGGAGAACACTGAAGCTTTCTTT.

This chain uses TRBV7-8 with TRBJ2-3; 10 bases fit TRBD2. The CDR3 totals 17 residues. Trimming cost V 0 bases and J 5 bases; bases outside gene matches: 8. CDR1 and CDR2 (germline): SGHVS, FQNEAQ. DNA for the CDR3: TGTGCCAGCAGCTTAGCGAGAGCGGGGGGGCCTCGAGATACGCAGTATTTT. It translates to CASSLARAGGPRDTQYF. The entire variable domain, with the rest obtained from reference TRBV7-8 and TRBJ2-3, is as follows: GAGVSQSPRYKVAKRGQDVALRCDPISGHVSLFWYQQALGQGPEFLTYFQNEAQLDKSGLPSDRFFAERPEGSVSTLKIQRTQQEDSAVYLCASSLARAGGPRDTQYFGPGTRLTVL.

This clone was seen more than once but under ten times. V gene TRBV19 combines with J gene TRBJ1-4; TRBD1 is a possible D gene (5 bases). Germline CDR1 is LNHDA and CDR2 is SQIVND (reference sequence). The CDR3 covers 15 residues. V shed 7 bases and J shed 0 bases, with 12 bases lying between them. In nucleotides, the CDR3 is TGTGCCAGTACCCTCGACAGTGCAACTAATGAAAAACTGTTTTTT. Protein: CASTLDSATNEKLFF. Supplemented by reference TRBV19 and TRBJ1-4, the full variable domain reads DGGITQSPKYLFRKEGQNVTLSCEQNLNHDAMYWYRQDPGQGLRLIYYSQIVNDFQKGDIAEGYSVSREKKESFPLTVTSAQKNPTAFYLCASTLDSATNEKLFFGSGTQLSVL.

This clone showed up just a few times. The chain links TRBV9 to TRBJ2-3; 9 nucleotides line up with TRBD2. The trim removed 3 bases at V and 1 base at J, leaving 12 bases unmatched. Per the germline V gene, CDR1 is SGDLS and CDR2 is YYNGEE. The CDR3 consists of 18 residues. CDR3 DNA: TGTGCCAGCAGCGGAGGGACTAGCAGGTTCATCCGCACAGATACGCAGTATTTT. Amino acids: CASSGGTSRFIRTDTQYF.

This clone was found a few times. The J gene is TRBJ1-5, the V gene TRBV10-3; tentatively, D is TRBD1 (5 bases). CDR3 length equals 14 residues. Germline V lookup: CDR1 ENHRY, CDR2 SYGVKD. Deletions cut 2 bases from V and 6 bases from J, with 11 bases between. The DNA for the CDR3 is TGTGCCATCAGTGAGGGCAGGGAAGGTCAGCCCCAGCATTTT. Translated: CAISEGREGQPQHF.